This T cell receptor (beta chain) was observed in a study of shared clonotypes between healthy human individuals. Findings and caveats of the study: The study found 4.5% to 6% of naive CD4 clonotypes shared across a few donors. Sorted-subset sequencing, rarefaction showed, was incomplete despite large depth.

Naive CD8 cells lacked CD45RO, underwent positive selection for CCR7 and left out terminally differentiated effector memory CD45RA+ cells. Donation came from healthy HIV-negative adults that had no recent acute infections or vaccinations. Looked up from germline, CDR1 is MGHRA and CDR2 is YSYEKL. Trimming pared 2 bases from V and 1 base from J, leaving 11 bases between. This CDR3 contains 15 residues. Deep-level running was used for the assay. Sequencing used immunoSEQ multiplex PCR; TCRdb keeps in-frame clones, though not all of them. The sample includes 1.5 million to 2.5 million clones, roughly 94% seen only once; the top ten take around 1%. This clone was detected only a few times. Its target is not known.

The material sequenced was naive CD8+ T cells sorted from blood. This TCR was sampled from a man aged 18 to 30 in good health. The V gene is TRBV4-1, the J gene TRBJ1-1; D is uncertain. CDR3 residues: CASSQRGGRNTEAFF. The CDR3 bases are TGCGCCAGCAGCCAACGGGGTGGGAGGAACACTGAAGCTTTCTTT.